The T cell receptor beta chain described here comes from a study of blood T cell repertoires in COVID-19. Generated by immunoSEQ multiplex PCR, the TCRdb table keeps only in-frame clones and is missing some. The profile shows about 100,000 clones, around 85% of them singletons. Germline CDR1 is LNHNV and CDR2 is YYDKDF (reference sequence). Losses at the gene ends were 5 bases for V and 4 bases for J; bases not matched to a gene: 3. The CDR3 loop spans 15 amino acids. Specimen: PBMCs or T cells enriched from blood (not recorded which). This rearrangement joins TRBV15 to TRBJ2-3; TRBD2 matches 13 bases. This clonotype was obtained from a woman aged 45-65 years who had recovered from COVID-19. The CDR3 loop is CATSAGLAGSDTQYF. The CDR3 DNA sequence: TGTGCCACCAGCGCGGGACTAGCGGGATCAGATACGCAGTATTTT.